The present T cell receptor beta chain was sequenced within a study of prognosis after radiotherapy for stage I lung cancer. Background on the study: Each non-small cell lung cancer patient was deemed medically inoperable. Findings of the study overall: The question of whether the expanded TCR clones were tumor-specific was not determined.

Genomic DNA provided the template from which TCR beta CDR3 was amplified by two-round multiplex PCR. Primers were specific to each TRBV and TRBJ gene in first-round PCR. The second round of PCR employed universal primers. TCRdb processed the multiplex PCR reads anew with MiXCR; each CDR3 protein has one entry. Of 20,000 to 30,000 distinct CDR3 sequences in the sample, around 38% were seen once. Germline CDR1 MNHEY, CDR2 SVGAGI. The CDR3 has 13 residues. V was shortened by 2 bases and J by 5 bases, with 9 bases between the two germline ends. Imaging by CT and PET/CT found every patient node-negative, and no patient had prior chemotherapy, radiotherapy or other malignancies. This clonotype was recorded many times. The target antigen is unknown.

This receptor was obtained from a donor aged 50 or older with non-small cell lung cancer. The sequenced sample was PBMCs, obtained before or after stereotactic body radiation therapy (not recorded which). This rearrangement joins TRBV6-5 to TRBJ1-1, with no clear D. The CDR3 loop reads CASSYTAGTEAFF. CDR3 nucleotide sequence: TGTGCCAGCAGTTACACAGCGGGAACTGAAGCTTTCTTT.